This TCR beta chain emerged from a study of cytomegalovirus exposure and HLA in healthy donors. The donors were part of the validation cohort, which consisted of roughly 110 subjects and was separate from the first cohort of several hundred subjects. V dropped 4 bases and J dropped 3 bases, with 13 bases sitting between them. The CDR3 covers 15 residues. In germline, CDR1 is MDHEN, CDR2 SYDVKM. Here immunoSEQ multiplex PCR was the method, and the copy in TCRdb shows in-frame clones only, minus some. This repertoire shows 200,000 to 250,000 clones, more than 75% found once; its top ten account for about 2%.

The receptor's source is a woman between 18 and 30 years old in good health and CMV-seropositive. V gene TRBV28 combines with J gene TRBJ1-5; D uncertain. Sequenced: PBMCs. CDR3 in DNA: TGTGCCAGCAGTTCCCTGACGGGGTTCAATCAGCCCCAGCATTTT. This sequence encodes CASSSLTGFNQPQHF. The whole variable domain, remainder taken from reference TRBV28 and TRBJ1-5, is DVKVTQSSRYLVKRTGEKVFLECVQDMDHENMFWYRQDPGLGLRLIYFSYDVKMKEKGDIPEGYSVSREKKERFSLILESASTNQTSMYLCASSSLTGFNQPQHFGDGTRLSIL.